This T cell receptor (beta chain) appears in the sequencing data of a study of T-cell memory formation after mild COVID-19. Each CDR3 protein is one row after TCRdb ran MiXCR on the 5' RACE reads. The sample holds roughly 160,000 distinct CDR3 sequences, 9.5% to 13% seen once. From germline, CDR1 is MNHEY and CDR2 SVGEGT. Trimming took 4 bases from V and 4 from J, leaving 7 bases between them. The CDR3 runs to 12 residues. This clonotype has a handful of counts. The chain combines TRBV6-2 or TRBV6-3 with TRBJ1-2, with no clear D. The sample taken for sequencing was PBMCs or a T cell subset sorted from them (not recorded which). The TCR comes from a man aged 18 to 30 who had mild COVID-19 (a few samples of this study predate the infection). Cell type and time point are not known. For the CDR3, the DNA is TGTGCCAGCAGTTCGTGGGGCTATGGCTACACCTTC. This gives the protein CASSSWGYGYTF.